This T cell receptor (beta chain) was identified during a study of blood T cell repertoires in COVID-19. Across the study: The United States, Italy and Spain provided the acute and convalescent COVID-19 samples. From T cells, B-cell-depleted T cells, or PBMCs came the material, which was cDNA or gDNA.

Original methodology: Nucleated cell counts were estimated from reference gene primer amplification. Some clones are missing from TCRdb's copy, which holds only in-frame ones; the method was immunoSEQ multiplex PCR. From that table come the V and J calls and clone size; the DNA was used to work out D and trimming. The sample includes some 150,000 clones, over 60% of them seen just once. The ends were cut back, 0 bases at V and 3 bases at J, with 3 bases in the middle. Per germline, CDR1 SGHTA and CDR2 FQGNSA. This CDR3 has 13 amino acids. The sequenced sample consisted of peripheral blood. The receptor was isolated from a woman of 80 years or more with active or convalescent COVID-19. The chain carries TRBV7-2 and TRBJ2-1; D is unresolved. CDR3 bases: TGTGCCAGCAGCTTAGCCAGCTACAATGAGCAGTTCTTC. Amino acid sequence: CASSLASYNEQFF.